These 31 T cell receptor beta chains share one sample of origin, sequenced in a study of cytomegalovirus exposure and HLA in healthy donors. A multiplex PCR was run with 60 Vbeta primers and 13 Jbeta primers. Only in-frame clones appear in the TCRdb table, and some are missing; sequencing was by immunoSEQ multiplex PCR. Found here are more than 150,000 clones, 77% of them singletons; the top ten hold approximately 1.5%. Sequencing was performed on PBMCs. The source of these receptors is a man between 18 and 29 years old in good health and CMV-seronegative.

J is TRBJ1-2 and V is TRBV15, with D perhaps TRBD1 (5 bases). Per germline, CDR1 LNHNV and CDR2 YYDKDF (reference sequence). The length of the CDR3 is 16 residues. The V end was cut by 5 bases, the J end by 4 bases, with 20 bases between. In DNA form, the CDR3 reads TGTGCCACCAGCGTAGATGGGCGGGGCTGGGGCTATGGCTACACCTTC. It yields the protein CATSVDGRGWGYGYTF.

The rearrangement joins TRBV6-4 to TRBJ2-1, with 10 bases that match TRBD2. CDR1 is MRHNA and CDR2 is SNTAGT in the germline V gene. The CDR3 consists of 15 residues. V trimming: 6 bases; J trimming: 10 bases; junction bases outside the gene matches: 12. The chain's CDR3 is CASSGTGTSVGEQFF. The CDR3 coding sequence is TGTGCCAGCAGCGGAACCGGGACTAGCGTAGGCGAGCAGTTCTTC.

This rearrangement joins TRBV6-5 to TRBJ1-1, with 8 bases lining up with TRBD1. Germline V gives CDR1 MNHEY, CDR2 SVGAGI. The CDR3 spans 12 residues. After removal of 10 bases from V and 6 bases from J, the junction contained 7 bases not matched to a gene. CDR3 residues: CATTQGAAEAFF. The DNA of the CDR3 is TGTGCCACTACGCAGGGGGCCGCTGAAGCTTTCTTT.

V and J are TRBV7-2 and TRBJ2-2; D may be TRBD2 (5 bases). The CDR3 length is 16 residues. V gave up 5 bases and J gave up 6 bases, with 19 bases separating them. CDR1 SGHTA and CDR2 FQGNSA come from the germline V gene. CDR3 sequence: CASSARVAIRPGELFF. DNA for the CDR3: TGTGCCAGCAGCGCTAGGGTAGCGATAAGGCCCGGGGAGCTGTTTTTT.

This clone was counted a few times. The chain links TRBV11-2 to TRBJ2-5, with D possibly being TRBD2 (5 bases). V lost 4 bases, J lost 13 bases, and 16 bases lay in between. This CDR3 has 12 residues. Germline V gives CDR1 SGHAT, CDR2 FQNNGV. The CDR3 bases are TGTGCCAGCAGCTCAACGAGCGGTCCACGGTACTTC. This sequence encodes CASSSTSGPRYF.

CDR3 residues: CASSRTSSHEQYF. The CDR3 bases are TGTGCCAGCAGCCGGACTAGTTCCCACGAGCAGTACTTC. The V and J genes are TRBV9 and TRBJ2-5; 7 positions match TRBD2. The J call may be in error: the DNA end matches TRBJ2-7 better. Germline CDR1 reads SGDLS; CDR2 reads YYNGEE. CDR3 length: 13 residues.

This chain uses TRBV7-2 with TRBJ2-7; 9 bases match TRBD2. This CDR3 is built from 15 residues. The V gene end was trimmed by 1 base and the J gene end by 2 bases; junction bases not matched to a gene: 3. Looked up from germline, CDR1 is SGHTA and CDR2 is FQGNSA. In DNA, the CDR3 is TGTGCCAGCAGCTTAGTAGCGGGAGTACCCTACGAGCAGTACTTC. Translating gives CASSLVAGVPYEQYF. Supplemented by reference TRBV7-2 and TRBJ2-7, the full variable domain reads GAGVSQSPSNKVTEKGKDVELRCDPISGHTALYWYRQSLGQGLEFLIYFQGNSAPDKSGLPSDRFSAERTGGSVSTLTIQRTQQEDSAVYLCASSLVAGVPYEQYFGPGTRLTVT.

V is TRBV19 and J is TRBJ2-1; unclear D gene. Germline CDR1 LNHDA, CDR2 SQIVND (reference sequence). The ends were cut back, 5 bases at V and 5 bases at J, with 10 bases in the middle. This CDR3 contains 13 residues. CDR3 coding DNA: TGTGCCAGTAGTGCCGGAGTTCACAATGAGCAGTTCTTC. Translated: CASSAGVHNEQFF.

This chain connects TRBV7-9 to TRBJ1-1; TRBD1 aligns across 10 bases. V lost 2 bases, J lost 1 base, and 7 bases stayed unmatched. Germline V CDR1 and CDR2: SEHNR, FQNEAQ (reference sequence). The CDR3 totals 17 residues. This CDR3 reads CASSLPRTGGWNTEAFF. The CDR3 DNA reads TGTGCCAGCAGCTTACCACGGACAGGGGGATGGAACACTGAAGCTTTCTTT.

The sample holds one count of this clone. V is TRBV19 and J is TRBJ2-1, with a tentative D call TRBD1 (6 bases). The germline gives CDR1 LNHDA, CDR2 SQIVND (reference sequence). This CDR3 region has 13 residues. The V gene lost 6 bases and the J gene lost 10 bases, with 16 bases spanning the gap. The CDR3 loop is CASRPRGTGEQFF. The CDR3, as DNA: TGTGCCAGTAGGCCGAGGGGGACGGGAGAGCAGTTCTTC.

There are a few counts of this clone. The chain uses TRBV18 and TRBJ1-2; TRBD1 might be the D (5 bases). This CDR3 is 15 amino acids long. Per germline, CDR1 KGHSH and CDR2 LQKENI. With 5 bases removed from V and 3 bases from J, the gap between germline ends came to 16 bases. The CDR3 region is CASSEFRGKDYGYTF. The CDR3 coding sequence is TGTGCCAGCTCAGAGTTTCGGGGGAAGGACTATGGCTACACCTTC.

This chain joins TRBV4-2 and TRBJ1-2; D call uncertain. The germline CDR1 and CDR2 sequences are LGHNA and YNFKEQ. V was cut by 0 bases and J by 3 bases, with 8 bases left in between. The CDR3 runs to 14 residues. The CDR3 spells CASSQEAAYYGYTF. Here the CDR3 DNA reads TGTGCCAGCAGCCAAGAAGCGGCTTACTATGGCTACACCTTC.

The V and J genes are TRBV29-1 and TRBJ2-7, with 7 positions matching TRBD2. The CDR3 loop spans 14 amino acids. Germline trimming cut 7 bases from V and 2 bases from J; bases unmatched to any gene: 11. The germline CDR1 and CDR2 sequences are SQVTM and ANQGSEA. The CDR3 nucleotides are TGCAGCGCCGGGCGGGCGGGAGTTACCTACGAGCAGTACTTC. This gives the protein CSAGRAGVTYEQYF.

The V and J genes are TRBV4-3 and TRBJ2-3, with 11 bases fitting TRBD2. Looked up from germline, CDR1 is LGHNA and CDR2 is YSLEER. Unmatched junction bases numbered 5, after V lost 0 bases and J lost 0 bases. The CDR3 is 18 amino acids. The CDR3 spells CASSQDWASGGSTDTQYF. For the CDR3, the DNA is TGCGCCAGCAGCCAAGATTGGGCTAGCGGGGGGAGCACAGATACGCAGTATTTT.

CDR3 sequence reads: CASSLFGVGNQPQHF. The CDR3 DNA follows: TGTGCCAGCAGTTTATTCGGGGTTGGCAATCAGCCCCAGCATTTT. The chain is built from TRBV27 and TRBJ1-5, with D unresolved. Germline-derived CDR1 and CDR2 are MNHEY and SMNVEV (reference sequence). The CDR3 is 15 amino acids. V lost 1 base and J lost 2, with 9 bases in between.

The J gene is TRBJ2-5, the V gene TRBV4-3; 10 bases are shared with TRBD2. Germline trimming cut 0 bases from V and 1 base from J; bases unmatched to any gene: 8. The germline CDR1 and CDR2 sequences are LGHNA and YSLEER. The CDR3 totals 18 residues. The CDR3 protein is CASSQDRGLAGAQETQYF. CDR3 bases: TGCGCCAGCAGCCAAGATCGAGGGCTAGCGGGGGCCCAAGAGACCCAGTACTTC.

The rearrangement joins TRBV19 to TRBJ2-7; possible D gene TRBD2, 6 bases. Germline CDR1 LNHDA, CDR2 SQIVND (reference sequence). V was trimmed by 6 bases and J by 0 bases, leaving 18 bases between them. This CDR3 region has 16 residues. DNA of the CDR3: TGTGCCAGTAGCGGGACTTGGGGAGTAACCTCCTACGAGCAGTACTTC. It specifies CASSGTWGVTSYEQYF.

The chain recombines TRBV7-2 with TRBJ2-2; 9 nucleotides line up with TRBD1. CDR3 length equals 17 residues. Germline assignment: CDR1 SGHTA and CDR2 FQGNSA. Trimming at V came to 5 bases and at J to 7 bases, leaving 14 bases not matched to a gene. The CDR3, as DNA: TGTGCCAGCAGCCGAGAAGGGACAGGGTTGAGGATCGGGGAGCTGTTTTTT. It yields the protein CASSREGTGLRIGELFF.

The V and J genes are TRBV6-1 and TRBJ2-5, with 7 bases matching TRBD1. The DNA end lines up better with TRBJ2-7; the J call may be wrong. From germline, CDR1 is MNHNS and CDR2 SASEGT. The CDR3 has 12 amino acids. This CDR3 is CASNDRVNEQYF. Here the CDR3 DNA reads TGTGCCAGCAATGACAGGGTCAACGAGCAGTACTTC.

The CDR3 coding sequence is TGTGCCAGCAGCTTAAAAGGTCCAGCGGGAGCCTACGAGCAGTACTTC. Protein: CASSLKGPAGAYEQYF. This sequence joins TRBV7-3 and TRBJ2-7; 8 bases line up with TRBD2. J gave up 2 bases and V 1 base, and 7 bases lay outside the gene matches. Looked up from germline, CDR1 is SGHTA and CDR2 is FQGTGA. This CDR3 region has 16 residues.

V usage is TRBV25-1 and J usage is TRBJ2-1; D ambiguous. Germline CDR1 is MGHDK and CDR2 is SYGVNS. The CDR3 is made up of 15 amino acids. Trimming removed 8 bases at V and 0 bases at J, with 14 bases between. The CDR3 protein is CASENIRSSYNEQFF. In nucleotides, the CDR3 is TGTGCCAGCGAAAATATCCGGAGCTCCTACAATGAGCAGTTCTTC.

The chain couples TRBV29-1 to TRBJ2-3, with TRBD2 identical over 11 bases. J gave up 0 bases and V 7 bases, and 6 bases lay outside the gene matches. Germline V gene lookup returns CDR1 SQVTM and CDR2 ANQGSEA. The length of the CDR3 is 15 residues. As DNA, the CDR3 is TGCAGCGCCAAGAGGACTAGCGGGAGCACAGATACGCAGTATTTT. Translated: CSAKRTSGSTDTQYF.

This CDR3 is CASSLGQGPYGYTF. CDR3 coding DNA: TGTGCCAGCAGCTTGGGGCAGGGGCCCTATGGCTACACCTTC. V is TRBV5-6 and J is TRBJ1-2, with a tentative D call TRBD1 (6 bases). V was pared by 0 bases and J by 4 bases, with 10 bases between. In germline, CDR1 is SGHDT, CDR2 YYEEEE. The length of the CDR3 is 14 residues.

This chain links TRBV5-1 with TRBJ1-2; D call uncertain. With 2 bases removed from V and 9 bases from J, the gap between germline ends came to 8 bases. This CDR3 comprises 11 residues. Germline values: CDR1 SGHRS, CDR2 YFSETQ. The CDR3 loop is CASSFEQSYTF. CDR3 bases: TGCGCCAGCAGCTTCGAACAGAGCTACACCTTC.

J is TRBJ2-5 and V is TRBV5-4; 8 bases agree with TRBD1. TRBJ2-7 explains the end of the DNA better; the J call may be wrong. The CDR3 is 15 residues long. Germline V gives CDR1 SGHNT, CDR2 YYREEE (reference sequence). The CDR3 DNA reads as TGTGCCAGCAGCTTGGAGGCAGGGGGCGAGTACGAGCAGTACTTC. It yields the protein CASSLEAGGEYEQYF.

The rearrangement links TRBV5-1 to TRBJ2-5, with TRBD1 as a possible D gene (6 bases). The CDR3 is 14 amino acids. Germline loops: CDR1 SGHRS, CDR2 YFSETQ. V lost 7 bases and J lost 4, with 17 bases in between. CDR3 bases: TGCGCCAGCCAGACAGGAACGCAGTTAGAGACCCAGTACTTC. It is translated as CASQTGTQLETQYF. Together with reference TRBV5-1 and TRBJ2-5, the CDR3 gives the full variable domain: KAGVTQTPRYLIKTRGQQVTLSCSPISGHRSVSWYQQTPGQGLQFLFEYFSETQRNKGNFPGRFSGRQFSNSRSEMNVSTLELGDSALYLCASQTGTQLETQYFGPGTRLLVL.

The chain joins TRBV30 to TRBJ1-2, with 7 bases lining up with TRBD1. CDR1 and CDR2 from the germline V gene are GTSNPN and SVGIG (reference sequence). The CDR3 is made up of 13 amino acids. With V trimmed by 3 bases and J by 5 bases, 6 bases remained unmatched. The CDR3 here is CAWSDGTAYGYTF. CDR3 bases: TGTGCCTGGAGCGACGGGACAGCATATGGCTACACCTTC.

The chain uses TRBV15 and TRBJ1-2, with 9 bases matching TRBD1. CDR3 size: 13 residues. Germline lookup yields CDR1 LNHNV and CDR2 YYDKDF (reference sequence). The V and J ends lost 4 bases and 8 bases, in that order; junction bases with no gene match: 5. Here the CDR3 reads CATSINRGRGYTF. DNA for the CDR3: TGTGCCACCAGCATTAACAGGGGGCGAGGCTACACCTTC.

The chain employs TRBV9 and TRBJ1-4; weak D call: TRBD1 (5 bases). Germline values: CDR1 SGDLS, CDR2 YYNGEE. The V and J ends lost 3 bases and 0 bases respectively, with 15 bases between them. The CDR3 has 17 amino acids. The CDR3 loop reads CASSEYTGEATNEKLFF. As DNA, the CDR3 is TGTGCCAGCAGCGAGTATACAGGAGAAGCAACTAATGAAAAACTGTTTTTT.

As regards this clone: The identical CDR3 is also encoded by other nucleotide sequences in the sample. The V call is TRBV5-8, the J call TRBJ2-7, with a weak D call TRBD2 (6 bases). Germline V gene lookup returns CDR1 SGHTS and CDR2 YDEGEE. V dropped 2 bases and J dropped 1 base, with 10 bases sitting between them. CDR3 length: 14 residues. CDR3 residues: CASSFGGNSYEQYF. For the CDR3, the DNA is TGTGCCAGCAGCTTCGGGGGTAATTCCTACGAGCAGTACTTC.

This clone has more than one count but fewer than ten. The rearrangement joins TRBV7-9 to TRBJ2-1; possibly TRBD2 for D (6 bases). The CDR3 consists of 14 residues. Trimming shortened V by 6 bases and J by 6 bases, and 15 bases separated the two germline ends. Germline V CDR1 and CDR2: SEHNR, FQNEAQ (reference sequence). The CDR3 region is CASRVRGTGNEQFF. CDR3 in DNA: TGTGCCAGCAGGGTGCGGGGTACGGGCAATGAGCAGTTCTTC.